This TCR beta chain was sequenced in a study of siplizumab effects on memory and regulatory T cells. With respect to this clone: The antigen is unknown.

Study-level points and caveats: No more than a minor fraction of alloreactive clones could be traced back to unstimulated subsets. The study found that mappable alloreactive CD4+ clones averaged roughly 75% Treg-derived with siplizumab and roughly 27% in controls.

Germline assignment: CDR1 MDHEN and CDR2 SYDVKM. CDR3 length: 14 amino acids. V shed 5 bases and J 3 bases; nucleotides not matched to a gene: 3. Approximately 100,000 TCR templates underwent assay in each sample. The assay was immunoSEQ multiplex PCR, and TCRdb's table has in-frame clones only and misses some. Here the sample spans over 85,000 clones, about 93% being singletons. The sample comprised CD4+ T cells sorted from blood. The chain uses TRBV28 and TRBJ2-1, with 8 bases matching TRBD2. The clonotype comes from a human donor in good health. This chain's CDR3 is CASSRGGVYNEQFF. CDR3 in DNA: TGTGCCAGCAGTCGGGGGGGCGTCTACAATGAGCAGTTCTTC. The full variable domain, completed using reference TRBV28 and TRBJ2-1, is DVKVTQSSRYLVKRTGEKVFLECVQDMDHENMFWYRQDPGLGLRLIYFSYDVKMKEKGDIPEGYSVSREKKERFSLILESASTNQTSMYLCASSRGGVYNEQFFGPGTRLTVL.